Listed here is a single T cell receptor beta chain. The data are from a study of blood T cell repertoires in COVID-19. In the study overall: Acute and convalescent COVID-19 specimens originated in the United States, Italy and Spain. T cells, B-cell-depleted T cells, or PBMCs supplied cDNA or gDNA.

Study processing details: By means of reference gene primer amplification, nucleated cell counts were estimated. Some clones are missing from TCRdb's copy, which holds only in-frame ones; the method was immunoSEQ multiplex PCR. V and J calls and clone size come straight from that table; D and trimming were deduced from the DNA. Of 100,000 to 150,000 clones in the sample, 88% were seen once. Trimming took off 4 bases at V and 7 bases at J, with 11 bases between the two ends. The length of the CDR3 is 14 residues. Germline V gene lookup returns CDR1 SGHNT and CDR2 YENEEA. Sequenced sample: peripheral blood. This clonotype originated in a man between 45 and 60 years old with acute or convalescent COVID-19. The chain combines TRBV11-3 with TRBJ1-6; no definite D call. CDR3 sequence: CASSSRRTNSPLHF. CDR3 DNA sequence: TGTGCCAGCAGCTCCCGTAGAACGAATTCACCCCTCCACTTT.